This is a list of T cell receptor beta chains from one sample in a study of molecular identifiers for immune sequencing clone quantification. Via MiXCR, TCRdb re-called the PCR reads, giving one row per CDR3 protein. The sample shows under 800,000 distinct CDR3 sequences, 25% of them seen only once. Sequenced material: naive CD8+ T cells from blood, with Jurkat cell RNA spiked in. Receptors were obtained from a human donor in good health. Some libraries in this study had Jurkat cell RNA spiked in. CDR3s include the opening cysteine and the closing phenylalanine or tryptophan. The order of the fields is J gene, V gene, D gene, clone size, CDR3 protein, CDR3 DNA. The D gene is left open where the match is weak. A row's size may be missing; if present it is once, few, many or a size class.

>TRBJ2-2|TRBV9|TRBD2|few
CASSSGLAVDTGELFF
TGTGCCAGCAGCTCGGGACTAGCGGTTGACACCGGGGAGCTGTTTTTT
>TRBJ1-1|TRBV30|NA|few
CAWPLGGLTEAFF
TGTGCCTGGCCGCTCGGGGGGCTCACTGAAGCTTTCTTT
>TRBJ2-5|TRBV20-1|NA|once
CSASLGRKTQYF
TGCAGTGCTAGTCTAGGAAGGAAAACCCAGTACTTC
>TRBJ2-5|TRBV6-2/TRBV6-3|NA|few
CASSYSNRGQETQYF
TGTGCCAGCAGTTACTCGAATAGGGGCCAAGAGACCCAGTACTTC
>TRBJ1-3|TRBV5-1|TRBD1|NA
CASRSDRGPGNTIYF
TGCGCCAGCAGGTCGGACAGGGGGCCTGGAAACACCATATATTTT
>TRBJ1-4|TRBV6-1|NA|many
CASSEADRRTEKLFF
TGTGCCAGCAGTGAAGCCGACAGGAGAACCGAAAAACTGTTTTTT
>TRBJ2-7|TRBV6-1|NA|few
CASSEFAGPSYEQYF
TGTGCCAGCAGTGAGTTTGCTGGGCCATCCTACGAGCAGTACTTC
>TRBJ1-1|TRBV4-1|NA|many
CASSQGLGDMNTEAFF
TGCGCCAGCAGCCAAGGATTAGGGGACATGAACACTGAAGCTTTCTTT
>TRBJ1-2|TRBV7-9|NA|many
CASRGIETNYGYTF
TGTGCCAGCAGAGGGATAGAAACTAACTATGGCTACACCTTC
>TRBJ2-3|TRBV4-3|NA|few
CASSQGLISDTQYF
TGCGCCAGCAGCCAGGGCCTTATTTCAGATACGCAGTATTTT
>TRBJ2-3|TRBV4-1|NA|NA
CASSATFPQEDTRYF
TGCGCCAGCAGCGCAACCTTTCCGCAGGAGGATACGCGGTATTTT
>TRBJ2-7|TRBV6-2/TRBV6-3|NA|many
CASTYTSAYEQYF
TGTGCCAGCACCTACACCTCGGCCTACGAGCAGTACTTC
>TRBJ2-3|TRBV15|NA|NA
CASSSYDRFTDTQYF
TGTGCCTCCAGCAGCTACGACAGGTTCACAGATACGCAGTATTTT
>TRBJ1-2|TRBV7-9|TRBD1|few
CASSSRTGGAVGDGYTF
TGTGCCAGCAGCTCAAGGACAGGGGGCGCGGTTGGTGATGGCTACACCTTC
>TRBJ2-1|TRBV6-1|TRBD1|NA
CASARDRDYNEQFF
TGTGCCAGCGCCCGGGACAGAGACTACAATGAGCAGTTCTTC
>TRBJ2-1|TRBV2|NA|many
CASSTGEQFF
TGTGCCAGCAGTACGGGGGAGCAGTTCTTC
>TRBJ2-3|TRBV6-2/TRBV6-3|TRBD2|few
CATCRSSGALDTQYF
TGTGCCACCTGCCGCTCTAGCGGGGCTCTAGATACGCAGTATTTT
>TRBJ2-5|TRBV27|TRBD1|many
CASSRTGPYQETQYF
TGTGCCAGCTCACGGACAGGGCCATACCAAGAGACCCAGTACTTC
>TRBJ2-7|TRBV28|TRBD1|NA
CASSVLRTGGIDEQYF
TGTGCCAGCAGTGTACTCCGGACAGGGGGCATCGACGAGCAGTACTTC
>TRBJ2-2|TRBV19|TRBD2|NA
CASSGTSGTGELFF
TGTGCCAGTAGTGGGACTAGCGGGACCGGGGAGCTGTTTTTT